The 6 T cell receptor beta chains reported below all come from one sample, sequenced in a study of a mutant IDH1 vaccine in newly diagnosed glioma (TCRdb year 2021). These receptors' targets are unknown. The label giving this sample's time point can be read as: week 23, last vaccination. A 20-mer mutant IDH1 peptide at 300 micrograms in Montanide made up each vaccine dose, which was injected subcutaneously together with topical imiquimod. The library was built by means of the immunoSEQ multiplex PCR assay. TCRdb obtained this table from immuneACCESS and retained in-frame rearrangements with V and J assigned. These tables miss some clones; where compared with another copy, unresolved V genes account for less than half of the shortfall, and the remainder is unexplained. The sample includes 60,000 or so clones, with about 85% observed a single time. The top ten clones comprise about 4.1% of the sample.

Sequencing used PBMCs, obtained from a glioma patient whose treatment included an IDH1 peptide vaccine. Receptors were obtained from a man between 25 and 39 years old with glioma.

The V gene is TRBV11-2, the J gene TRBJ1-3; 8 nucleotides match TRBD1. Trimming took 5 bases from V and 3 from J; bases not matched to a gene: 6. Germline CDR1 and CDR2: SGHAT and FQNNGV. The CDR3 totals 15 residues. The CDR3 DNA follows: TGTGCCAGCAGCCCAAGGACAGGGTTTGGAAACACCATATATTTT. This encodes CASSPRTGFGNTIYF.

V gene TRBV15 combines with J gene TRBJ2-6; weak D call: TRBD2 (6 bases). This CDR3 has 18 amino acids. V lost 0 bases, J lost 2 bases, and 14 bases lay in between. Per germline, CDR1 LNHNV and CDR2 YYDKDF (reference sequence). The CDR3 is CATSRDVIRGTGANVLTF. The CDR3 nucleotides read TGTGCCACCAGCAGAGATGTAATTCGGGGGACTGGGGCCAACGTCCTGACTTTC. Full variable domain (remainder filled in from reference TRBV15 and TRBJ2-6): DAMVIQNPRYQVTQFGKPVTLSCSQTLNHNVMYWYQQKSSQAPKLLFHYYDKDFNNEADTPDNFQSRRPNTSFCFLDIRSPGLGDTAMYLCATSRDVIRGTGANVLTFGAGSRLTVL.

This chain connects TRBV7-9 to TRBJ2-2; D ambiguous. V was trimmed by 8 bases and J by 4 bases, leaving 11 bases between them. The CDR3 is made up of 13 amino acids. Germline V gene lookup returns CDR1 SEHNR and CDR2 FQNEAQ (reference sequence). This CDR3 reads CASRPPSTGELFF. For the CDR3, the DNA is TGTGCCAGCCGCCCGCCGAGCACCGGGGAGCTGTTTTTT.

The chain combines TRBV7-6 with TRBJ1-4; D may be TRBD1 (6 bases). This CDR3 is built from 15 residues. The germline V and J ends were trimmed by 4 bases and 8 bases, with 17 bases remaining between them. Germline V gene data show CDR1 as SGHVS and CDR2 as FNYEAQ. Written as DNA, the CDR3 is TGTGCCAGCAGCTCAACAGGGCTTCCTGTGGAAAAACTGTTTTTT. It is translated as CASSSTGLPVEKLFF.

CDR3 loop: CASSRTGTLFNEKLFF. The CDR3 DNA reads TGTGCCAGTAGTAGAACCGGGACCCTCTTTAATGAAAAACTGTTTTTT. The chain employs TRBV19 and TRBJ1-4; possible D gene TRBD1, 5 bases. CDR3 size: 16 residues. Germline V lookup: CDR1 LNHDA, CDR2 SQIVND (reference sequence). V dropped 4 bases and J dropped 4 bases, with 16 bases sitting between them. The whole variable domain, filled in from reference TRBV19 and TRBJ1-4, reads DGGITQSPKYLFRKEGQNVTLSCEQNLNHDAMYWYRQDPGQGLRLIYYSQIVNDFQKGDIAEGYSVSREKKESFPLTVTSAQKNPTAFYLCASSRTGTLFNEKLFFGSGTQLSVL.

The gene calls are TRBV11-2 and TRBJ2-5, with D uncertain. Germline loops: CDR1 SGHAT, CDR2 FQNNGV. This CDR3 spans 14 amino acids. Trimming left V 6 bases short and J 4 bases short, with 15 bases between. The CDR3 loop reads CASSVGRSSETQYF. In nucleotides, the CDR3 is TGTGCCAGCAGTGTGGGAAGGTCGTCAGAGACCCAGTACTTC. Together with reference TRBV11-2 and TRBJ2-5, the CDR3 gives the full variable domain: EAGVAQSPRYKIIEKRQSVAFWCNPISGHATLYWYQQILGQGPKLLIQFQNNGVVDDSQLPKDRFSAERLKGVDSTLKIQPAKLEDSAVYLCASSVGRSSETQYFGPGTRLLVL.